The present T cell receptor beta chain was sequenced within a study of blood T cell repertoires in COVID-19. Germline V gene lookup returns CDR1 SGHTA and CDR2 FQGTGA. V was clipped by 3 bases and J by 2 bases, with 7 bases between them. The CDR3 spans 13 residues. Produced via immunoSEQ multiplex PCR; TCRdb's table is partial and in-frame only. Of some 200,000 clones in the sample, around 81% were seen once. This chain connects TRBV7-3 to TRBJ1-2; no clear D gene. Input material: PBMCs or T cells enriched from blood (not recorded which). The sequence derives from a woman aged 35 to 49 with acute COVID-19. DNA of the CDR3: TGTGCCAGCAGCTTCGACGGGAACTATGGCTACACCTTC. Translated, it gives CASSFDGNYGYTF.